These 26 T cell receptor beta chains originate from one sample sequenced in a study of shared clonotypes between healthy human individuals. Repertoires were generated with immunoSEQ multiplex PCR, while TCRdb's copy carries only in-frame clones and drops some. The sample records 550,000 to 600,000 clones, around 78% being singletons. The sample taken for sequencing was PBMCs. All receptors come from a woman between 40 and 55 years old in good health. Some clones in this sample may be carry-over from other donors' samples.

This chain joins TRBV10-2 and TRBJ2-7; tentatively, D is TRBD1 (5 bases). The CDR3 length is 12 residues. CDR1 is WSHSY, CDR2 SAAADI, per germline. V lost 6 bases and J lost 4, with 10 bases in between. The DNA for the CDR3 is TGCGCCAGCAGCGAACAGGCGTACGAGCAGTACTTC. This gives the protein CASSEQAYEQYF.

V is TRBV9 and J is TRBJ1-3; no clear D gene. V was clipped by 3 bases and J by 1 base, with 11 bases between them. CDR3 length: 15 amino acids. CDR1 SGDLS and CDR2 YYNGEE come from the germline V gene. CDR3 loop: CASSATTGSGNTIYF. The CDR3 nucleotides read TGTGCCAGCAGCGCAACGACTGGTTCTGGAAACACCATATATTTT. The full variable domain, its missing parts supplied by reference TRBV9 and TRBJ1-3, is DSGVTQTPKHLITATGQRVTLRCSPRSGDLSVYWYQQSLDQGLQFLIQYYNGEERAKGNILERFSAQQFPDLHSELNLSSLELGDSALYFCASSATTGSGNTIYFGEGSWLTVV.

The rearrangement links TRBV5-4 to TRBJ2-5; 10 bases are shared with TRBD2. TRBJ2-7 explains the end of the DNA better; the J call may be wrong. The germline V gene encodes CDR1 SGHNT and CDR2 YYREEE (reference sequence). This CDR3 is built from 14 residues. CDR3 sequence: CASSPAGGRYEQYF. The CDR3, as DNA: TGTGCCAGCAGCCCAGCGGGAGGGCGGTACGAGCAGTACTTC.

This clone has a handful of counts. The chain joins TRBV28 to TRBJ1-2, with 9 positions matching TRBD1. Germline loops: CDR1 MDHEN, CDR2 SYDVKM. The junction had 8 bases not matched to a gene; V was cut back by 5 bases and J by 4 bases. CDR3 length equals 15 residues. DNA for the CDR3: TGTGCCAGCAGTCTACAGGGGGCGCTGGGCTATGGCTACACCTTC. Amino acids: CASSLQGALGYGYTF.

Only a few counts were recorded for this clone. CDR3 amino acids: CASSVVTGNNEQFF. The CDR3 bases are TGTGCCAGCAGCGTAGTGACAGGTAACAATGAGCAGTTCTTC. The chain employs TRBV9 and TRBJ2-1, with a tentative D call TRBD1 (6 bases). Germline V gene sequence: CDR1 SGDLS, CDR2 YYNGEE. V was shortened by 0 bases and J by 5 bases, with 9 bases between the two germline ends. The CDR3 loop spans 14 amino acids.

This CDR3 reads CASRGDRVREKLFF. The CDR3 DNA reads as TGTGCCAGCAGAGGTGACAGGGTAAGAGAAAAACTGTTTTTT. The chain is built from TRBV7-4 and TRBJ1-4; TRBD1 matches at 7 bases. The CDR3 has 14 residues. After removal of 6 bases from V and 8 bases from J, the junction contained 9 bases not matched to a gene. Germline V lookup: CDR1 SGHVT, CDR2 SQSDAQ.

V and J are TRBV27 and TRBJ2-7; TRBD1 matches at 8 bases. The length of the CDR3 is 14 residues. J lost 4 bases, V lost 0 bases, and 2 bases had no gene match. Germline V gives CDR1 MNHEY, CDR2 SMNVEV (reference sequence). The CDR3 protein is CASSLSNRGYEQYF. CDR3 nucleotide sequence: TGTGCCAGCAGTTTATCAAACAGGGGGTACGAGCAGTACTTC.

The chain combines TRBV4-2 with TRBJ2-2; perhaps TRBD2 as D (5 bases). This CDR3 spans 18 amino acids. V was trimmed by 0 bases and J by 5 bases, leaving 19 bases between them. CDR1 and CDR2 (germline): LGHNA, YNFKEQ. CDR3 nucleotide sequence: TGTGCCAGCAGCCAAGAGGACTTTACCCTGCATTTGACCGGGGAGCTGTTTTTT. Translating it yields CASSQEDFTLHLTGELFF.

This chain joins TRBV16 and TRBJ1-1; unclear D gene. The V gene lost 4 bases and the J gene lost 3 bases, with 9 bases spanning the gap. The CDR3 consists of 13 residues. Per germline, CDR1 KGHSY and CDR2 FQNENV. The CDR3 coding sequence is TGTGCCAGCAGCCCAATCACGGACACTGAAGCTTTCTTT. Translating gives CASSPITDTEAFF.

The chain uses TRBV7-9 and TRBJ1-2, with 10 bases matching TRBD1. The CDR3 spans 16 residues. Germline trimming cut 1 base from V and 6 bases from J; bases unmatched to any gene: 8. Germline V CDR1 and CDR2: SEHNR, FQNEAQ (reference sequence). In DNA, the CDR3 is TGTGCCAGCAGCTTAGGTATTTCCGGGACAGGGGATGGCTACACCTTC. Protein: CASSLGISGTGDGYTF.

As for this clone: The sample contains more than one DNA sequence encoding this CDR3. V and J are TRBV4-2 and TRBJ1-4, with 9 positions matching TRBD1. CDR3 length equals 14 residues. Germline V gives CDR1 LGHNA, CDR2 YNFKEQ. The J segment lost 8 bases and the V segment lost 4 bases, leaving 5 bases of the junction unmatched. CDR3 DNA: TGTGCCAGCAGCCTGGGACAGGGTGGCGAAAAACTGTTTTTT. Its protein is CASSLGQGGEKLFF.

The chain is built from TRBV11-3 and TRBJ1-2, with 7 bases aligning to TRBD1. Per germline, CDR1 SGHNT and CDR2 YENEEA. V was clipped by 5 bases and J by 1 base; unmatched bases: 19. CDR3 length equals 19 residues. CDR3 bases: TGTGCCAGCAGCCCTCAACTCGAAGGCCCGACAGGGTTTAACTATGGCTACACCTTC. Encoded protein: CASSPQLEGPTGFNYGYTF.

CDR3 sequence: CASSSRLAGQETQYF. CDR3 in DNA: TGTGCCAGCAGCTCGCGACTAGCGGGCCAAGAGACCCAGTACTTC. The rearrangement joins TRBV7-9 to TRBJ2-5; TRBD2 aligns across 10 bases. The CDR3 length is 15 residues. Germline V gene lookup returns CDR1 SEHNR and CDR2 FQNEAQ (reference sequence). V trimming: 4 bases; J trimming: 1 base; junction bases outside the gene matches: 3.

This clone occurred once. This chain connects TRBV7-9 to TRBJ1-2, with 9 bases identical to TRBD1. Germline values: CDR1 SEHNR, CDR2 FQNEAQ (reference sequence). V was pared by 0 bases and J by 7 bases, with 6 bases of the junction left unmatched. This CDR3 comprises 15 residues. This chain's CDR3 is CASSLAIQGAAGYTF. The CDR3 nucleotides are TGTGCCAGCAGCTTAGCGATACAGGGGGCAGCTGGCTACACCTTC.

The rearrangement uses TRBV18 and TRBJ1-4; TRBD1 might be the D (6 bases). Per the germline V gene, CDR1 is KGHSH and CDR2 is LQKENI. This CDR3 is built from 15 residues. Between the trimmed V and J ends, which lost 2 bases and 8 bases, there was a span of 15 bases. For the CDR3, the DNA is TGTGCCAGCTCACCAAGCTTGCAGGGGTACGAAAAACTGTTTTTT. Its protein is CASSPSLQGYEKLFF.

The count of this clone is one. The V and J genes are TRBV6-6 and TRBJ2-7; 7 bases are shared with TRBD1. This CDR3 has 15 amino acids. The germline V gene has CDR1 MNHNY and CDR2 SVGAGI (reference sequence). Trimming took 6 bases from V and 1 from J; bases not matched to a gene: 9. The CDR3: CASSPTGSVSYEQYF. The CDR3 nucleotides read TGTGCCAGCAGCCCGACAGGGTCGGTTTCCTACGAGCAGTACTTC.

The chain carries TRBV10-1 and TRBJ1-5; no clear D. Looked up from germline, CDR1 is WNHNN and CDR2 is SYGVQD (reference sequence). This CDR3 has 13 residues. Trimming removed 0 bases at V and 9 bases at J, with 9 bases between. CDR3 bases: TGCGCCAGCAGTGAGTCTTCCTGGGGGCCCCAGCATTTT. Amino acids: CASSESSWGPQHF.

This chain joins TRBV28 and TRBJ1-2, with 10 bases identical to TRBD1. The CDR3 runs to 14 residues. The V gene's germline CDR1 is MDHEN and CDR2 SYDVKM. The junction had 2 bases not matched to a gene; V was cut back by 3 bases and J by 4 bases. Here the CDR3 DNA reads TGTGCCAGCAGTTTGGGACAGGGGTTCTATGGCTACACCTTC. Translating it yields CASSLGQGFYGYTF.

This sequence joins TRBV4-2 and TRBJ1-5; tentative D call: TRBD1 (5 bases). CDR3 length: 15 amino acids. CDR1 LGHNA and CDR2 YNFKEQ come from the germline V gene. Trimming removed 3 bases from V and 0 bases from J, with 9 bases in between. The CDR3 nucleotides are TGTGCCAGCAGCCAGGCGGGGGATAGCAATCAGCCCCAGCATTTT. This encodes CASSQAGDSNQPQHF.

As concerns this clone: The sample holds other DNA sequences that translate to the same CDR3. This chain connects TRBV6-5 to TRBJ1-1, with a tentative D call TRBD1 (5 bases). Trimming cost V 2 bases and J 1 base, with 5 bases left between them. Germline CDR1 reads MNHEY; CDR2 reads SVGAGI. CDR3 length equals 13 residues. The CDR3 region has the DNA TGTGCCAGCAGTTACAGGGGGAACACTGAAGCTTTCTTT. This translates into CASSYRGNTEAFF.

The rearrangement joins TRBV5-1 to TRBJ1-4; D gene unclear. Germline-derived CDR1 and CDR2 are SGHRS and YFSETQ. This CDR3 has 13 amino acids. Deletions cut 4 bases from V and 8 bases from J, with 12 bases between. CDR3 residues: CASSGGGGEKLFF. The CDR3 DNA sequence: TGCGCCAGCAGCGGTGGCGGCGGGGAAAAACTGTTTTTT. Drawing the rest from reference TRBV5-1 and TRBJ1-4, the complete variable domain is KAGVTQTPRYLIKTRGQQVTLSCSPISGHRSVSWYQQTPGQGLQFLFEYFSETQRNKGNFPGRFSGRQFSNSRSEMNVSTLELGDSALYLCASSGGGGEKLFFGSGTQLSVL.

In this sample, this clone turned up a few times. Mismatch with germline at one junction end may stem from a read error. The chain recombines TRBV7-7 with TRBJ2-3, with TRBD2 matching over 11 bases. Germline loops: CDR1 SSHAT, CDR2 FNYEAQ (reference sequence). CDR3 length: 16 residues. CDR3: CASSPGLAGTTDTQYF. CDR3 bases: TGTGCTAGCAGCCCCGGACTAGCGGGTACCACAGATACGCAGTATTTT.

V gene TRBV7-2 combines with J gene TRBJ2-1, with TRBD2 identical over 8 bases. CDR1 is SGHTA and CDR2 is FQGNSA in the germline V gene. Unmatched junction bases numbered 3, after V lost 5 bases and J lost 3 bases. The CDR3 is 14 residues long. The CDR3 DNA is TGTGCCAGCAGCAGCAGCGGGAGCTACAATGAGCAGTTCTTC. Its protein is CASSSSGSYNEQFF.

This chain uses TRBV18 with TRBJ2-5; D perhaps matches TRBD2 (5 bases). CDR1 and CDR2 (germline): KGHSH, LQKENI. The V end was cut by 3 bases, the J end by 0 bases, with 8 bases between. The CDR3 extends over 14 amino acids. The CDR3 reads CASSPGRNQETQYF. DNA of the CDR3: TGTGCCAGCTCACCGGGGAGAAACCAAGAGACCCAGTACTTC.

This clone was counted at least ten times. V usage is TRBV7-6 and J usage is TRBJ2-7; 8 nucleotides match TRBD1. J was trimmed by 3 bases and V by 2 bases; bases with no gene match: 6. The CDR3 has 15 residues. The V gene's germline CDR1 is SGHVS and CDR2 FNYEAQ. The CDR3 region is CASSLLTGGNYEQYF. The CDR3 region has the DNA TGTGCCAGCAGCTTACTCACAGGGGGAAACTACGAGCAGTACTTC.

This chain links TRBV10-3 with TRBJ1-2; D is unresolved. The CDR3 sequence is 13 residues long. With 0 bases removed from V and 3 bases from J, the gap between germline ends came to 5 bases. CDR1 and CDR2 (germline): ENHRY, SYGVKD. DNA for the CDR3: TGTGCCATCAGTGAGTCGAACCACTATGGCTACACCTTC. This sequence encodes CAISESNHYGYTF.